This is a list of T cell receptor beta chains from one sample in a study of T cell responses to AZD1222 COVID-19 vaccine. The method was immunoSEQ multiplex PCR; TCRdb's version includes in-frame clones alone and lacks a portion of them. The sample records 95,000 to 150,000 clones, 80% to 90% being singletons. The sequenced sample was peripheral blood, obtained 28 days after the second AZD1222 dose. The receptors were sampled from an adult who received the AZD1222 COVID-19 vaccine. Both conserved end residues are part of each CDR3. The order of the fields is clone size, D gene, V gene, CDR3 length, J gene, CDR3 protein, CDR3 DNA. A D gene is named only where the DNA matches it firmly. For some rows the clone size is stated as once, few or many, or as a class when expanded; others skip it.

size: .
D: TRBD2
V: TRBV10-3
length: 14
J: TRBJ2-3
CDR3: CAISEGGGTDTQYF
DNA: TGTGCCATCAGTGAGGGGGGGGGCACAGATACGCAGTATTTT

size: few
D: .
V: TRBV20-1
length: 10
J: TRBJ2-1
CDR3: CSAVGVEQFF
DNA: TGCAGTGCGGTCGGGGTTGAGCAGTTCTTC

size: .
D: TRBD2
V: TRBV4-3
length: 17
J: TRBJ2-7
CDR3: CASSQEALAGRSYEQYF
DNA: TGCGCCAGCAGCCAAGAGGCCCTAGCGGGGAGATCCTACGAGCAGTACTTC

size: .
D: .
V: TRBV18
length: 12
J: TRBJ1-3
CDR3: CASSPQGNTIYF
DNA: TGTGCCAGCTCACCGCAGGGAAACACCATATATTTT

size: .
D: TRBD1
V: TRBV30
length: 16
J: TRBJ1-2
CDR3: CAWAEHPDRVAGGYTF
DNA: TGTGCCTGGGCAGAGCATCCGGACAGGGTTGCTGGGGGCTACACCTTC

size: .
D: TRBD1
V: TRBV28
length: 15
J: TRBJ2-3
CDR3: CASTPRDRVTDTQYF
DNA: TGTGCCAGCACCCCAAGGGACAGGGTTACAGATACGCAGTATTTT

size: .
D: .
V: TRBV28
length: 14
J: TRBJ1-2
CDR3: CASSLGNTGYGYTF
DNA: TGTGCCAGCAGTCTGGGGAATACGGGCTATGGCTACACCTTC

size: once
D: TRBD2
V: TRBV28
length: 14
J: TRBJ2-1
CDR3: CASSSSGGNNEQFF
DNA: TGTGCCAGCAGTTCCTCCGGGGGGAACAATGAGCAGTTCTTC

size: .
D: .
V: TRBV6-6
length: 15
J: TRBJ1-2
CDR3: CASNTAGARDGGYTF
DNA: TGTGCCAGCAATACAGCGGGGGCGCGGGACGGTGGCTACACCTTC

size: .
D: TRBD2
V: TRBV28
length: 16
J: TRBJ2-2
CDR3: CASSSATSGGTGELFF
DNA: TGTGCCAGCAGTTCAGCGACTAGCGGGGGAACCGGGGAGCTGTTTTTT

size: .
D: TRBD1
V: TRBV3-1/TRBV3-2
length: 13
J: TRBJ1-1
CDR3: CASSPDRGRIAFF
DNA: TGTGCCAGCAGCCCGGACAGGGGGCGGATTGCTTTCTTT

size: .
D: .
V: TRBV30
length: 12
J: TRBJ1-4
CDR3: CVLGNRKEKLFF
DNA: TGTGTGTTGGGCAATCGAAAGGAAAAACTGTTTTTT

size: .
D: TRBD2
V: TRBV9
length: 17
J: TRBJ2-1
CDR3: CASSVDPAGERYNEQFF
DNA: TGTGCCAGCAGCGTAGACCCAGCGGGGGAACGATACAATGAGCAGTTCTTC

size: .
D: .
V: TRBV19
length: 15
J: TRBJ2-7
CDR3: CASSIPGASSYEQYF
DNA: TGTGCCAGTAGTATACCCGGAGCCAGTTCCTACGAGCAGTACTTC

size: .
D: .
V: TRBV10-3
length: 13
J: TRBJ1-2
CDR3: CAISGDQDRGYTF
DNA: TGTGCCATCAGTGGTGACCAGGATAGGGGCTACACCTTC

size: .
D: .
V: TRBV15
length: 14
J: TRBJ2-5
CDR3: CATSRGGSEETQYF
DNA: TGTGCCACCAGCAGAGGGGGGTCCGAAGAGACCCAGTACTTC

size: once
D: .
V: TRBV18
length: 13
J: TRBJ2-7
CDR3: CASSPISGYEQYF
DNA: TGTGCCAGCTCACCCATCTCGGGCTACGAGCAGTACTTC

size: .
D: .
V: TRBV2
length: 15
J: TRBJ1-5
CDR3: CASSERQLRDQPQHF
DNA: TGTGCCAGCAGTGAACGGCAATTAAGGGATCAGCCCCAGCATTTT

size: .
D: TRBD1
V: TRBV3-1/TRBV3-2
length: 16
J: TRBJ1-5
CDR3: CASSPGTGLSNQPQHF
DNA: TGTGCCAGCAGCCCCGGGACAGGGTTGAGCAATCAGCCCCAGCATTTT

size: few
D: TRBD2
V: TRBV28
length: 15
J: TRBJ2-2
CDR3: CASSSGTSLRGELFF
DNA: TGTGCCAGCAGTTCGGGGACTAGTCTTCGCGGGGAGCTGTTTTTT

size: .
D: .
V: TRBV20-1
length: 13
J: TRBJ1-3
CDR3: CSASTTPGNTIYF
DNA: TGCAGTGCTAGTACTACCCCTGGAAACACCATATATTTT

size: .
D: TRBD1
V: TRBV3-1/TRBV3-2
length: 17
J: TRBJ2-5
CDR3: CASTPNPRGQGQETQYF
DNA: TGTGCCAGCACCCCGAACCCCCGCGGACAGGGCCAAGAGACCCAGTACTTC

size: once
D: .
V: TRBV18
length: 18
J: TRBJ2-1
CDR3: CASSPTRTDRRPADEQFF
DNA: TGTGCCAGCTCACCCACCAGAACAGACAGGAGGCCGGCTGATGAGCAGTTCTTC

size: .
D: .
V: TRBV6-4
length: 13
J: TRBJ1-1
CDR3: CASSEEENTEAFF
DNA: TGTGCCAGCAGTGAGGAGGAGAACACTGAAGCTTTCTTT

size: .
D: .
V: TRBV5-1
length: 11
J: TRBJ2-1
CDR3: CASSNADEQFF
DNA: TGCGCCAGCAGCAACGCCGATGAGCAGTTCTTC

size: .
D: .
V: TRBV28
length: 14
J: TRBJ2-7
CDR3: CASRAPGEVYEQYF
DNA: TGTGCCAGCAGAGCCCCGGGGGAAGTTTACGAGCAGTACTTC

size: .
D: .
V: TRBV28
length: 17
J: TRBJ2-7
CDR3: CASSFVTAVWGPYEQYF
DNA: TGTGCCAGCAGTTTTGTCACTGCAGTGTGGGGCCCCTACGAGCAGTACTTC

size: .
D: TRBD2
V: TRBV5-8
length: 15
J: TRBJ2-4
CDR3: CASSLAGLAKNIQYF
DNA: TGTGCCAGCAGCTTAGCGGGGTTAGCCAAAAACATTCAGTACTTC